This T cell receptor beta chain was recorded in a study of identical twins. No donor was unhealthy or non-Caucasian. The authors used template switching to add a universal primer site and gave cDNA unique molecular identifiers. TCRdb reprocessed the 5' RACE reads via MiXCR and lists one record per CDR3 protein. In the table there are approximately 1.8 million distinct CDR3 sequences, less than 40% of which are singletons. The sequenced sample consisted of cord blood. The TCR originated in a newborn girl in good health.

DNA for the CDR3: TGCGCCAGCAGCTGGAATGCCCGGTGGGCTAGCGGGAGGGCGAAAGGGTACAATGAGCAGTTCTTC. It is translated as CASSWNARWASGRAKGYNEQFF. This chain uses TRBV5-1 with TRBJ2-1, with 12 nucleotides matching TRBD2. Germline V CDR1 and CDR2: SGHRS, YFSETQ. V was pared by 3 bases and J by 4 bases, with 23 bases of the junction left unmatched. The length of the CDR3 is 22 residues.